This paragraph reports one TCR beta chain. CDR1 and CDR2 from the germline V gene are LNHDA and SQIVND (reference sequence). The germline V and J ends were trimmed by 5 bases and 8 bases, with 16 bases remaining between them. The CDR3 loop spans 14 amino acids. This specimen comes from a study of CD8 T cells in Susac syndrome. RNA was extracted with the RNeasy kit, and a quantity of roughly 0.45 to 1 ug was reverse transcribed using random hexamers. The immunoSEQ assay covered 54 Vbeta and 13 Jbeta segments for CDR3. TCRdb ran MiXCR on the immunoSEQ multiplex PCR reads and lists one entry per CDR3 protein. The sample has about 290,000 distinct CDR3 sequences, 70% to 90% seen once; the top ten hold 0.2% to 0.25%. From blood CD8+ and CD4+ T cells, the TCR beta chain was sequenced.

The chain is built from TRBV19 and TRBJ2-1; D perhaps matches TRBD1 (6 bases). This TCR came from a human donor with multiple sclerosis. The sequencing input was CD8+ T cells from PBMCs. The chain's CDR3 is CASSWSGEGHEQFF. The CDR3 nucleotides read TGTGCCAGTAGTTGGTCAGGGGAAGGTCATGAGCAGTTCTTC.